These T cell receptor beta chains were read from a single sample in a study of T cells in Graves' hyperthyroidism and ophthalmopathy. Each CDR3 protein gets one entry after TCRdb re-called the multiplex PCR reads with MiXCR. The sample lists roughly 750,000 distinct CDR3 sequences; 16% were seen once. Source material: blood. All receptors derive from a man aged 18-30 years with Graves' hyperthyroidism. Each CDR3 is given with its conserved first and last residue. D genes are given only for firm matches. Some rows have no size entry. The others give once, few or many, or a class for an expanded clone.

TRBV18,TRBJ2-7,few,TRBD2,TGTGCCAGCTCACCATTCAGGACTAGCGGGAGTATTGCCTACGAGCAGTACTTC,CASSPFRTSGSIAYEQYF
TRBV28,TRBJ2-7,many,TRBD2,TGTGCCAGCAGTCCCACTCTAGCGGGAGGGCCCATCGAGCAGTACTTC,CASSPTLAGGPIEQYF
TRBV12-3/TRBV12-4,TRBJ2-1,NA,TRBD1,TGTGCCAGCGGGACAGGGCTATCCAATGAGCAGTTCTTC,CASGTGLSNEQFF
TRBV6-2/TRBV6-3,TRBJ2-1,few,TRBD2,TGTGCCAGCAGTTTTAGCGGGCCGTACCACAATGAGCAGTTCTTC,CASSFSGPYHNEQFF
TRBV20-1,TRBJ2-7,few,NA,TGCAGTGCTACAAAAGGGGGGGAGCAGTACTTC,CSATKGGEQYF
TRBV28,TRBJ2-1,many,NA,TGTGCCAGCACCCCCCCTCCCTACAATGAGCAGTTCTTC,CASTPPPYNEQFF
TRBV7-2,TRBJ2-7,few,NA,TGTGCCAGCAGCGCGACTAGCTCCTACGAGCAGTACTTC,CASSATSSYEQYF
TRBV24-1,TRBJ2-2,few,TRBD1,TGTGCCACCAGTGATCTACCGACAGGGGCGAACACCGGGGAGCTGTTTTTT,CATSDLPTGANTGELFF
TRBV12-3/TRBV12-4,TRBJ2-7,many,NA,TGTGCCAGCGCCGAGCCCCAGAGGACCCACGAGCAGTACTTC,CASAEPQRTHEQYF
TRBV29-1,TRBJ2-4,NA,NA,TGCAGCGTTGAACCTTTTGGGGGGAACATTCAGTACTTC,CSVEPFGGNIQYF
TRBV6-1,TRBJ1-5,few,NA,TGTGCCAGCAGGAAGGGACGGGCCTATAGCAATCAGCCCCAGCATTTT,CASRKGRAYSNQPQHF
TRBV12-3/TRBV12-4,TRBJ1-1,NA,NA,TGTGCCAGCAGCCTTGGTGGAGTGGAGACTGAAGCTTTCTTT,CASSLGGVETEAFF
TRBV15,TRBJ2-7,few,NA,TGTGCCACCAGCACCAACGACCGCACCAACTACGAGCAGTACTTC,CATSTNDRTNYEQYF
TRBV28,TRBJ2-4,few,TRBD1,TGTGCCAGCAGGACCCAGGGGGCCGGAAACATTCAGTACTTC,CASRTQGAGNIQYF
TRBV29-1,TRBJ1-2,few,NA,TGCAGCGTCAACCGGGACGGCCAAACCTATGGCTACACCTTC,CSVNRDGQTYGYTF
TRBV6-2/TRBV6-3,TRBJ2-1,NA,NA,TGTGCCACGATGGAGGGACAGCCCTACAATGAGCAGTTCTTC,CATMEGQPYNEQFF
TRBV20-1,TRBJ2-7,many,NA,TGCACCGCAGGCAGGAGGGACGAGCAGTACTTC,CTAGRRDEQYF
TRBV9,TRBJ1-2,NA,NA,TGTGCCAGCAGCGTAGGGGACGCTGGCTACACCTTC,CASSVGDAGYTF
TRBV7-2,TRBJ2-2,many,TRBD1,TGTGCCAGCAGCCCGACCCGGGACAGGACCTACACCGGGGAGCTGTTTTTT,CASSPTRDRTYTGELFF
TRBV7-3,TRBJ1-1,many,NA,TGTGCCAGCAGCCCGAGGGGGGGCACCACTGAAGCTTTCTTT,CASSPRGGTTEAFF
TRBV20-1,TRBJ2-2,NA,NA,TGCAGTGCTAGGAGGTTGGGGGGCGGTGGCACCGGGGAGCTGTTTTTT,CSARRLGGGGTGELFF
TRBV20-1,TRBJ2-1,few,NA,TGCAGTGCTAGAGATCTCCGGCGGCTCCTCAGCTCCTACAATGAGCAGTTCTTC,CSARDLRRLLSSYNEQFF
TRBV6-1,TRBJ2-2,many,TRBD2,TGTGCCAGCAGCGGACTAGCGGGAGGGCCGAACACCGGGGAGCTGTTTTTT,CASSGLAGGPNTGELFF
TRBV19,TRBJ1-2,NA,NA,TGTGCCAGTGCCAGGGCAGGGTCCGGTGGCTACACCTTC,CASARAGSGGYTF
TRBV5-1,TRBJ1-5,many,TRBD1,TGCGCCAGCAGCCCGACAGGGAGGAGCAATCAGCCCCAGCATTTT,CASSPTGRSNQPQHF